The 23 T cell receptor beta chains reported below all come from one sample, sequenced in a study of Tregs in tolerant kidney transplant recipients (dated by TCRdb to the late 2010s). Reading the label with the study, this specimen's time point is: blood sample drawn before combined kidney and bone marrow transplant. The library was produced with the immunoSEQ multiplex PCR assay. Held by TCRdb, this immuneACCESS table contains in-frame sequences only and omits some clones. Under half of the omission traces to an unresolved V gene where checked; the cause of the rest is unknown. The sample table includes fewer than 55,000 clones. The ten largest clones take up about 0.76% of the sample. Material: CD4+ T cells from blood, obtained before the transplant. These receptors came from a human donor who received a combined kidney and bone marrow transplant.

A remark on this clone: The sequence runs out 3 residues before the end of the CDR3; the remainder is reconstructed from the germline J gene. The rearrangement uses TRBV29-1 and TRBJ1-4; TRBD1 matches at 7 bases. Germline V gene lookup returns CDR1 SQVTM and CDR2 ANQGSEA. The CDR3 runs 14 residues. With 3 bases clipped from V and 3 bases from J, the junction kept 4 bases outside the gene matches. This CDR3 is CSVEEGAANEKLFF. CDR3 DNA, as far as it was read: TGCAGCGTTGAGGAGGGGGCCGCTAATGAAAAA.

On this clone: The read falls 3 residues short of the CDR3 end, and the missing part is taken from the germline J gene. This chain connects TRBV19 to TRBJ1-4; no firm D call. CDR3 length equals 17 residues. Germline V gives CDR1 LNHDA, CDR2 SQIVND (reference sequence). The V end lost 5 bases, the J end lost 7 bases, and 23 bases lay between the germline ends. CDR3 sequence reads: CASSVGRRLLGTEKLFF. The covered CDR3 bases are TGTGCCAGTAGTGTTGGGCGTCGGCTACTTGGAACTGAAAAA.

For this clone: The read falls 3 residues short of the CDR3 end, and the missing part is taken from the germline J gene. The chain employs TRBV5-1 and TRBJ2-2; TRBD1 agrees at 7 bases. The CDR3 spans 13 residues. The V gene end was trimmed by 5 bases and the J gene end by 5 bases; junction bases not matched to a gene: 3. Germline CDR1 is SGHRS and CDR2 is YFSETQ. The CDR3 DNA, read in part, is TGCGCCAGCAGGCAACAGGGGACCGGGGAG. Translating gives CASRQQGTGE. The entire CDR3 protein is CASRQQGTGELFF.

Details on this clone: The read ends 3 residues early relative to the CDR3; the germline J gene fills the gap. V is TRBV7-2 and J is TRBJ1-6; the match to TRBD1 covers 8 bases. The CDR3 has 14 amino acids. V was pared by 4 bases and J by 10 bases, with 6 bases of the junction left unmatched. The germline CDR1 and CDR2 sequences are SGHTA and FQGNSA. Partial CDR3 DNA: TGTGCCAGCAGCTCCAGGGGGACAGGCTCACCC. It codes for CASSSRGTGSP. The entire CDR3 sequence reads CASSSRGTGSPLHF.

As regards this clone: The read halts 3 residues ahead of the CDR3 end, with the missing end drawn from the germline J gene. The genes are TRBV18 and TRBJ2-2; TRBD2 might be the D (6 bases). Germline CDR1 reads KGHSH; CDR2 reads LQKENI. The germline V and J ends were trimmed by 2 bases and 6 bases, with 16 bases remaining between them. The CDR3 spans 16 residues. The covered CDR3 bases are TGTGCCAGCTCACCAGAGGCCGCCCCGGGGGCCGGGGAG. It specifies CASSPEAAPGAGE. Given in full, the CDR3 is CASSPEAAPGAGELFF.

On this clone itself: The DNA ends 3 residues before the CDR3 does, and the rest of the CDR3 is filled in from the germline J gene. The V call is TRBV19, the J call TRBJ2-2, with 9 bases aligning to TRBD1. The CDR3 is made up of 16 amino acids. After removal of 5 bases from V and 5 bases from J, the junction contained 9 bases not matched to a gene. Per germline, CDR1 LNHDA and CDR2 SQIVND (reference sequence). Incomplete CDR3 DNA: TGTGCCAGTAGTGCAGACAGGGGGTGGGGAACCGGGGAG. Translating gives CASSADRGWGTGE. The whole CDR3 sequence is CASSADRGWGTGELFF.

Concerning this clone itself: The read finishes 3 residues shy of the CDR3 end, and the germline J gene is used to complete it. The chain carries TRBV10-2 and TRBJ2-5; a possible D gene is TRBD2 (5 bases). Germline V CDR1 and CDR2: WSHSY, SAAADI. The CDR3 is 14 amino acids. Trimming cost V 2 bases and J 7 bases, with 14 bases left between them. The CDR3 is CASSERASRGTQYF. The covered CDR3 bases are TGCGCCAGCAGTGAGAGGGCCAGCCGGGGGACC.

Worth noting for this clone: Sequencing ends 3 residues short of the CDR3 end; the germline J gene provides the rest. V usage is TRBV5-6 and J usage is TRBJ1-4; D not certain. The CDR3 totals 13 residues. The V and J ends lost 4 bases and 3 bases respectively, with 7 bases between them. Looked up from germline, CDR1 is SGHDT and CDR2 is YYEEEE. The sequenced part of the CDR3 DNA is TGTGCCAGCAGCGATACGGCTAATGAAAAA. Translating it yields CASSDTANEK. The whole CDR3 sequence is CASSDTANEKLFF.

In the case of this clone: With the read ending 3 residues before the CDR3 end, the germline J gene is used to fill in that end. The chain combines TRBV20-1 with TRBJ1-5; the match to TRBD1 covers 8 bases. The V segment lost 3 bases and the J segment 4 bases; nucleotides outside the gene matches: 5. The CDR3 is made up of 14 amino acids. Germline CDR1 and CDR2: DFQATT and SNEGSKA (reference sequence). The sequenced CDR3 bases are TGCAGTGCTAGTTTACAGGGGGATAATCAGCCC. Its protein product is CSASLQGDNQP. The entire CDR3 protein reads CSASLQGDNQPQHF.

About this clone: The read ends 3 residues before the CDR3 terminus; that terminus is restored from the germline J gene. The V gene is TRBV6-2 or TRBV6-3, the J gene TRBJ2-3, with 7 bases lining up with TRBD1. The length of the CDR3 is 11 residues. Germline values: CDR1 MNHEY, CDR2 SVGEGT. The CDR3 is CASSRQGPQYF. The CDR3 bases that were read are TGTGCCAGCAGCAGACAGGGACCG.

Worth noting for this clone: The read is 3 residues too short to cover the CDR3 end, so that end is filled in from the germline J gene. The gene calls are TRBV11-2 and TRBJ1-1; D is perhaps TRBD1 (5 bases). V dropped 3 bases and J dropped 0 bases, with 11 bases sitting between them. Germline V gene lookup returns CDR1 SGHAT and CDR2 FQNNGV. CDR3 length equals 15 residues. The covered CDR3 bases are TGTGCCAGCAGCTTGGCAGGGTCGGTGAACACTGAA. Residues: CASSLAGSVNTE. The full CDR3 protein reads CASSLAGSVNTEAFF.

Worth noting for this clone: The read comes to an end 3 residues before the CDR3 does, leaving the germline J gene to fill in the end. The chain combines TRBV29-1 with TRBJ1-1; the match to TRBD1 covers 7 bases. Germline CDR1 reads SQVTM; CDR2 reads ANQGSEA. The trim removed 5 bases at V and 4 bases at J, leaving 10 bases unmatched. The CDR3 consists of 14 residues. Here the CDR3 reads CSVCEGAGPTEAFF. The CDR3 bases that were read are TGCAGCGTTTGCGAGGGGGCGGGGCCCACTGAA.

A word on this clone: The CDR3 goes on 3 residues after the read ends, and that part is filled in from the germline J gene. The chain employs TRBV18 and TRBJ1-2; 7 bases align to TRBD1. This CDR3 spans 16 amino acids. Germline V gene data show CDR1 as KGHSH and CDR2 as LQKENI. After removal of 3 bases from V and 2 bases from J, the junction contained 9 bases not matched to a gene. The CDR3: CASSPPEGQSNYGYTF. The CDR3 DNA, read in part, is TGTGCCAGCTCACCCCCAGAGGGACAGAGCAACTATGGC.

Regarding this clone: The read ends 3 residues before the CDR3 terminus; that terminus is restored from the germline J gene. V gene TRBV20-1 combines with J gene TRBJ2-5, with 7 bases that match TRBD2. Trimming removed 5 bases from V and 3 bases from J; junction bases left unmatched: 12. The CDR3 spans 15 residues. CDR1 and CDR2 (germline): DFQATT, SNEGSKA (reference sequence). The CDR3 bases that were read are TGCAGTGCTCCCGACTTTGCGGGAGAAAAAGAGACC. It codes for CSAPDFAGEKET. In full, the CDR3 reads CSAPDFAGEKETQYF.

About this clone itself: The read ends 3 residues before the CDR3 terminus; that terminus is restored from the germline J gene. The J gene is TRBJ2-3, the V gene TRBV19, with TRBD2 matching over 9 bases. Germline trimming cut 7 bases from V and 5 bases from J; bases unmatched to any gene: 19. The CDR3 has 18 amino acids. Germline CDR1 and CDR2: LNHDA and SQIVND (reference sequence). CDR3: CASKRIAGDITALDTQYF. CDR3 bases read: TGTGCCAGTAAGAGGATAGCGGGGGACATAACCGCCCTAGATACG.

The CDR3 is CASRDFSGQGVDYTF. CDR3 bases read: TGTGCCAGCAGAGACTTTTCGGGACAGGGAGTCGAC. V usage is TRBV7-9 and J usage is TRBJ1-2; 9 bases match TRBD1. Sequencing ends 3 residues short of the CDR3 end; the germline J gene provides the rest. Germline V gene data show CDR1 as SEHNR and CDR2 as FQNEAQ (reference sequence). The CDR3 is 15 amino acids.

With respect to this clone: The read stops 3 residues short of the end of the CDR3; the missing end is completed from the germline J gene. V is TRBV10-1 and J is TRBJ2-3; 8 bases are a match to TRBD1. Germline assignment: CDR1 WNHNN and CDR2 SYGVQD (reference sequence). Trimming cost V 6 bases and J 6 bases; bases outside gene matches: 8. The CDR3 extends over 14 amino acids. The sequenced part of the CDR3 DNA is TGCGCCAGCAGCGGGGACAGGTTAAGTGATACG. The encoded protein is CASSGDRLSDT. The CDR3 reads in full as CASSGDRLSDTQYF.

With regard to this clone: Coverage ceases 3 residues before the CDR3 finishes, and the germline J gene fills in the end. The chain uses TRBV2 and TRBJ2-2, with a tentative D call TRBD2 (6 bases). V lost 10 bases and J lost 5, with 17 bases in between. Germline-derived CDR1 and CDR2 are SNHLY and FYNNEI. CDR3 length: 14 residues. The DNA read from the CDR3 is TGTGCCACTTCGCCGGGACTCGTAACCGGGGAG. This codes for CATSPGLVTGE. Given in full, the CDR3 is CATSPGLVTGELFF.

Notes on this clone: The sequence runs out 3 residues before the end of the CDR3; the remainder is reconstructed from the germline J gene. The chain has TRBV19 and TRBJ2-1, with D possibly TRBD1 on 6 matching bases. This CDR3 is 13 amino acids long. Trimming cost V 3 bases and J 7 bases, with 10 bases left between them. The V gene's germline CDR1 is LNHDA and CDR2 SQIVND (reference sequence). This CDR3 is CASSITRGNEQFF. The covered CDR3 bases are TGTGCCAGTAGTATTACCAGGGGAAATGAG.

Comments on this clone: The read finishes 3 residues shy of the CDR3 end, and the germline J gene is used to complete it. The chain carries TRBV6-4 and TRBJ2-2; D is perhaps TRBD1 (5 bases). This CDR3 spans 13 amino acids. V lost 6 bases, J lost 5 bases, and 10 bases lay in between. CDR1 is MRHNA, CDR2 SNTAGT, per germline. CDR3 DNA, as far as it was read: TGTGCCAGCAGCCCCAGGACAACCGGGGAG. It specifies CASSPRTTGE. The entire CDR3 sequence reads CASSPRTTGELFF.

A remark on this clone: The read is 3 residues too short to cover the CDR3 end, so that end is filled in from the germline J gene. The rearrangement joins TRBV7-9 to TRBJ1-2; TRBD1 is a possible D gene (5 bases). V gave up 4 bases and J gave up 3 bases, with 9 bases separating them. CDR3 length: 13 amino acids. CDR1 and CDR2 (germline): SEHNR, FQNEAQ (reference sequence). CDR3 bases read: TGTGCCAGCAGCTCCACAGGATACTATGGC. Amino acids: CASSSTGYYG. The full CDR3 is CASSSTGYYGYTF.

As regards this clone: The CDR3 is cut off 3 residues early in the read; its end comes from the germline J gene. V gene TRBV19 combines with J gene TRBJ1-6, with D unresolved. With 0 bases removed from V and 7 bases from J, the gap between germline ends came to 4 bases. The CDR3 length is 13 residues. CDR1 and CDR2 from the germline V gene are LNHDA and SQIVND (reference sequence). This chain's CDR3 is CASSIDRNSPLHF. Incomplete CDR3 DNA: TGTGCCAGTAGTATAGATCGGAATTCACCC.

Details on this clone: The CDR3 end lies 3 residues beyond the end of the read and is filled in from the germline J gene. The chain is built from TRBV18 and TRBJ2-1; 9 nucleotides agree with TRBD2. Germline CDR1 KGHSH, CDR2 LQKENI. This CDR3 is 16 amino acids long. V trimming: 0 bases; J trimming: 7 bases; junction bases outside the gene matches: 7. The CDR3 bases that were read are TGTGCCAGCTCACCACCCCAAGCGGGAGGAGAAAATGAG. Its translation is CASSPPQAGGENE. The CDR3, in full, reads CASSPPQAGGENEQFF.